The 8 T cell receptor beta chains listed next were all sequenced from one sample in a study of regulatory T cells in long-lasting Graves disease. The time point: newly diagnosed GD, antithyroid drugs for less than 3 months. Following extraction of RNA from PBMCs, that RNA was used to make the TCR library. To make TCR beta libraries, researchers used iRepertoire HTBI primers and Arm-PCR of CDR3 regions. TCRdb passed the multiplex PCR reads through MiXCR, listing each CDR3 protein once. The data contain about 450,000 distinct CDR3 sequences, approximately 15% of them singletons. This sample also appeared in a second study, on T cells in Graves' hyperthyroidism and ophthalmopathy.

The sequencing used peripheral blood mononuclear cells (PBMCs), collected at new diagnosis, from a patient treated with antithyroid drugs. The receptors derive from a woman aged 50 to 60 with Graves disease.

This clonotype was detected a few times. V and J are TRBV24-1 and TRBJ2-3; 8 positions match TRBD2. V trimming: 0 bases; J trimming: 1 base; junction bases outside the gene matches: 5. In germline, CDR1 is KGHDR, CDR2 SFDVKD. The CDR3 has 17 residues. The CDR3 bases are TGTGCCACCAGTGATTTGCCCTCGGGGGGGGGCACAGATACGCAGTATTTT. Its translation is CATSDLPSGGGTDTQYF.

The CDR3 spells CASSLGNSPRAGELFF. Written as DNA, the CDR3 is TGTGCCAGCAGTTTAGGGAACAGCCCCCGGGCCGGGGAGCTGTTTTTT. The chain combines TRBV28 with TRBJ2-2, with D uncertain. CDR3 size: 16 residues. The germline V gene has CDR1 MDHEN and CDR2 SYDVKM. The V end lost 2 bases, the J end lost 6 bases, and 16 bases lay between the germline ends.

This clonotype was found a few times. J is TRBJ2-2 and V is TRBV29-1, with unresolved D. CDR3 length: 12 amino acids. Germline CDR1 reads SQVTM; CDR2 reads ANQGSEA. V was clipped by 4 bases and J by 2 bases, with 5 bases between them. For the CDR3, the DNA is TGCAGCGTTGCAGCTAACACCGGGGAGCTGTTTTTT. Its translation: CSVAANTGELFF.

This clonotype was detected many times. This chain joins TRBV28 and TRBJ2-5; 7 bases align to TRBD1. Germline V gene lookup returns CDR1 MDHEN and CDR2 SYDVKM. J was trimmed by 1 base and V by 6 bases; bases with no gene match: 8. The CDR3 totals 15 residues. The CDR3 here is CASSPRGQIQETQYF. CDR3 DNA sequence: TGTGCCAGCAGCCCGAGGGGACAGATCCAAGAGACCCAGTACTTC. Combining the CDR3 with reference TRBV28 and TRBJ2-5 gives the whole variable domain DVKVTQSSRYLVKRTGEKVFLECVQDMDHENMFWYRQDPGLGLRLIYFSYDVKMKEKGDIPEGYSVSREKKERFSLILESASTNQTSMYLCASSPRGQIQETQYFGPGTRLLVL.

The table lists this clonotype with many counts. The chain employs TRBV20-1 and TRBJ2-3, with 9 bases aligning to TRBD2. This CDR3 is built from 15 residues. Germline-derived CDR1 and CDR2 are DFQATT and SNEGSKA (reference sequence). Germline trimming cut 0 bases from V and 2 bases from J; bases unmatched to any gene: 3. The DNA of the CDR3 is TGCAGTGCTAGAGACCCTAGCGGGGCCACAGATACGCAGTATTTT. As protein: CSARDPSGATDTQYF.

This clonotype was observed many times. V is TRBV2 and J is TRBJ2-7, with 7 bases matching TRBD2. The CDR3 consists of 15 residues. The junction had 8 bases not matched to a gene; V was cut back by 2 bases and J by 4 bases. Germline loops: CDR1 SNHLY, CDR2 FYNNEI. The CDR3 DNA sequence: TGTGCCAGCAGTGAAATGGTTCTAGCGGTTTACGAGCAGTACTTC. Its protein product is CASSEMVLAVYEQYF.

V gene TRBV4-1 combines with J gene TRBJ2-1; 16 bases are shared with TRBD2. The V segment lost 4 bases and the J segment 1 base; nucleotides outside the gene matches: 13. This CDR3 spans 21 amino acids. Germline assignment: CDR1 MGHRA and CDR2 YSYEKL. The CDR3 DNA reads TGCGCCAGCAGCCCACATCCGGGACTAGCGGGAGGGCCGGGGTCCTACAATGAGCAGTTCTTC. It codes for CASSPHPGLAGGPGSYNEQFF.

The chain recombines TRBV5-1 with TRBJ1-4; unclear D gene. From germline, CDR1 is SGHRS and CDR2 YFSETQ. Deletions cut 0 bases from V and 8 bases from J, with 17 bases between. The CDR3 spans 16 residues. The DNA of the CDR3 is TGCGCCAGCAGCTTGGAGGGCCAAAGCGTGACGGAAAAACTGTTTTTT. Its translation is CASSLEGQSVTEKLFF. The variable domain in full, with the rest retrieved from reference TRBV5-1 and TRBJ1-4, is KAGVTQTPRYLIKTRGQQVTLSCSPISGHRSVSWYQQTPGQGLQFLFEYFSETQRNKGNFPGRFSGRQFSNSRSEMNVSTLELGDSALYLCASSLEGQSVTEKLFFGSGTQLSVL.